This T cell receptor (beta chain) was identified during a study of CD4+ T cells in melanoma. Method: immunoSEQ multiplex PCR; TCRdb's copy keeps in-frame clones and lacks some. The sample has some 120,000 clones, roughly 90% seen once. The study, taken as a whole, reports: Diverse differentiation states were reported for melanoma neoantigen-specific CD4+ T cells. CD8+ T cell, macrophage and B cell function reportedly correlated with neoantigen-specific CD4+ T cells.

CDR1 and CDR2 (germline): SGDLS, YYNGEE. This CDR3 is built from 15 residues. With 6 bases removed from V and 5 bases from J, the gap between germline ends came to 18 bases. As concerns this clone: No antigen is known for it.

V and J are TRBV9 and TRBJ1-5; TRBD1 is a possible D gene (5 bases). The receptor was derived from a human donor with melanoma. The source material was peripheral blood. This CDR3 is CASTPTGREDQPQHF. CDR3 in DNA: TGTGCCAGCACCCCTACGGGCAGGGAAGATCAGCCCCAGCATTTT.